Presented here are 5 T cell receptor beta chains from one specimen sequenced in a study of T cell changes during pregnancy in multiple sclerosis. Profiled with immunoSEQ multiplex PCR; TCRdb holds only in-frame clones, not every one. The repertoire holds fewer than 65,000 clones, with roughly nine tenths as singletons. The source material was peripheral blood, sampled after pregnancy. Receptors were obtained from a female donor in good health, enrolled as a control in a pregnancy study.

This clone was seen only once. This rearrangement joins TRBV7-3 to TRBJ1-6; the match to TRBD1 covers 7 bases. This CDR3 has 15 residues. From germline, CDR1 is SGHTA and CDR2 FQGTGA. The trim removed 2 bases at V and 8 bases at J, leaving 6 bases unmatched. This chain's CDR3 is CASSLSRGPYSPLHF. The CDR3 DNA is TGTGCCAGCAGCTTATCGAGGGGGCCCTATTCACCCCTCCACTTT.

The chain employs TRBV6-5 and TRBJ1-3; D is perhaps TRBD1 (6 bases). Trimming cost V 6 bases and J 2 bases, with 11 bases left between them. Germline V gene lookup returns CDR1 MNHEY and CDR2 SVGAGI. This CDR3 comprises 14 residues. The CDR3 DNA sequence: TGTGCCAGCAGACAGGGTCTCGCTGGAAACACCATATATTTT. Translation gives CASRQGLAGNTIYF.

The V and J genes are TRBV6-5 and TRBJ2-4; 12 nucleotides line up with TRBD1. The V and J ends lost 6 bases and 7 bases, in that order; junction bases with no gene match: 7. The germline CDR1 and CDR2 sequences are MNHEY and SVGAGI. This CDR3 spans 15 amino acids. CDR3 in amino acids: CASRPPGQGANIQYF. As DNA, the CDR3 is TGTGCCAGCAGGCCCCCGGGACAGGGGGCGAACATTCAGTACTTC.

The J gene is TRBJ1-6, the V gene TRBV10-3; D is possibly TRBD1 (5 bases). The CDR3 totals 15 residues. Looked up from germline, CDR1 is ENHRY and CDR2 is SYGVKD. Trimming pared 6 bases from V and 7 bases from J, leaving 16 bases between. CDR3 in DNA: TGTGCCATCAGGGACGGAGACCCAGGGAATTCACCCCTCCACTTT. Protein: CAIRDGDPGNSPLHF.

This chain uses TRBV6-1 with TRBJ1-1, with TRBD1 identical over 8 bases. The CDR3 consists of 15 residues. Germline V gives CDR1 MNHNS, CDR2 SASEGT. J lost 3 bases, V lost 6 bases, and 9 bases had no gene match. The CDR3 loop is CASSLRQGMDTEAFF. The CDR3 nucleotides are TGTGCCAGCAGCCTACGACAGGGGATGGACACTGAAGCTTTCTTT.